What follows are 26 T cell receptor beta chains derived from one specimen sequenced in a study of Graves' ophthalmopathy and Graves' hyperthyroidism. RNA transcripts provided the template for amplifying TCR beta CDR3 regions. HTBI primers were used in a first-round RT-PCR, which preceded a second-round multiplex PCR. TCRdb fed the multiplex PCR reads into MiXCR, producing one record per CDR3 protein. Of around 1,000,000 distinct CDR3 sequences detected, 35% to 40% appear once; the ten largest clones hold roughly 11%. Sequenced material: peripheral blood or thyroid tissue (not recorded which). The receptors here all came from an adult man with Graves' hyperthyroidism.

Here the CDR3 reads CASSYSSANTGELFF. For the CDR3, the DNA is TGTGCCAGCAGTTACTCGTCCGCGAACACCGGGGAGCTGTTTTTT. The chain carries TRBV13 and TRBJ2-2, with unresolved D. The V gene's germline CDR1 is PRHDT and CDR2 FYEKMQ (reference sequence). V was trimmed by 6 bases and J by 0 bases, leaving 11 bases between them. This CDR3 spans 15 amino acids.

The V gene is TRBV29-1, the J gene TRBJ1-3, with TRBD1 matching over 8 bases. CDR3 length: 16 residues. V gave up 4 bases and J gave up 2 bases; unmatched junction bases: 10. Per the germline V gene, CDR1 is SQVTM and CDR2 is ANQGSEA. The CDR3 DNA follows: TGCAGCGTTGCCACAGGGGGAACGAACACTGGAAACACCATATATTTT. It translates to CSVATGGTNTGNTIYF.

The chain employs TRBV4-1 and TRBJ1-5; no reliable D call. The CDR3 consists of 15 residues. CDR1 MGHRA and CDR2 YSYEKL come from the germline V gene. V dropped 1 base and J dropped 3 bases, with 10 bases sitting between them. DNA of the CDR3: TGCGCCAGCAGCCAAGGCCTGACGGACAATCAGCCCCAGCATTTT. Translating it yields CASSQGLTDNQPQHF.

The sample holds a few counts of this clonotype. The chain employs TRBV4-3 and TRBJ1-3; no clear D. CDR1 LGHNA and CDR2 YSLEER come from the germline V gene. CDR3 size: 16 residues. The V end lost 2 bases, the J end lost 3 bases, and 14 bases lay between the germline ends. The CDR3 nucleotides read TGCGCCAGCAGCCAAACCGCAGCCGCCAGTGGAAACACCATATATTTT. Amino acids: CASSQTAAASGNTIYF.

This clonotype showed up just a few times. The chain uses TRBV9 and TRBJ2-5; 8 nucleotides match TRBD1. CDR1 SGDLS and CDR2 YYNGEE come from the germline V gene. V shed 3 bases, J shed 5 bases, and the junction held 6 bases outside the gene matches. The CDR3 extends over 14 amino acids. For the CDR3, the DNA is TGTGCCAGCAGCGGACAGGGGTTGTGGGAGACCCAGTACTTC. Translating gives CASSGQGLWETQYF. Full variable domain (outside the CDR3, taken from reference TRBV9 and TRBJ2-5): DSGVTQTPKHLITATGQRVTLRCSPRSGDLSVYWYQQSLDQGLQFLIQYYNGEERAKGNILERFSAQQFPDLHSELNLSSLELGDSALYFCASSGQGLWETQYFGPGTRLLVL.

The chain has TRBV7-2 and TRBJ2-6; no clear D. CDR3 length: 15 amino acids. CDR1 SGHTA and CDR2 FQGNSA come from the germline V gene. The germline V and J ends were trimmed by 0 bases and 4 bases, with 7 bases remaining between them. The CDR3 DNA follows: TGTGCCAGCAGCTTAGCGGAAGCAGGGGCCAACGTCCTGACTTTC. Translation: CASSLAEAGANVLTF.

This clonotype was observed at least ten times. V gene TRBV5-6 combines with J gene TRBJ1-2; D might be TRBD1 (6 bases). The CDR3 is 15 residues long. The V gene lost 6 bases and the J gene lost 1 base, with 16 bases spanning the gap. Per germline, CDR1 SGHDT and CDR2 YYEEEE. This CDR3 reads CASNVQGQNNYGYTF. The CDR3 DNA reads as TGTGCCAGCAACGTACAGGGACAAAATAACTATGGCTACACCTTC.

This clonotype was picked up many times. CDR3 amino acids: CSVGANTGELFF. DNA of the CDR3: TGCAGCGTTGGAGCTAACACCGGGGAGCTGTTTTTT. This chain links TRBV29-1 with TRBJ2-2; no definite D call. Germline V gene data show CDR1 as SQVTM and CDR2 as ANQGSEA. There are 12 residues in the CDR3. V was pared by 4 bases and J by 2 bases, with 5 bases between.

V gene TRBV7-2 combines with J gene TRBJ1-1; 8 nucleotides match TRBD1. Germline V lookup: CDR1 SGHTA, CDR2 FQGNSA. The CDR3 sequence is 16 residues long. V lost 0 bases and J lost 4; bases outside the gene matches: 7. The CDR3 DNA follows: TGTGCCAGCAGCTTAGCGGGGGGCAGGGGGCCCACTGAAGCTTTCTTT. It yields the protein CASSLAGGRGPTEAFF.

In this sample, this clonotype turned up many times. The chain has TRBV11-2 and TRBJ1-4; 9 nucleotides line up with TRBD1. Germline loops: CDR1 SGHAT, CDR2 FQNNGV. The CDR3 consists of 16 residues. With V trimmed by 4 bases and J by 6 bases, 9 bases remained unmatched. The CDR3 nucleotides read TGTGCCAGCAGCTCCTCCGGACAGGGGCGGGATGAAAAACTGTTTTTT. It codes for CASSSSGQGRDEKLFF.

This clonotype showed up many times. V gene TRBV12-3 or TRBV12-4 combines with J gene TRBJ1-2; 7 nucleotides agree with TRBD1. There are 13 residues in the CDR3. The V segment lost 7 bases and the J segment 8 bases; nucleotides outside the gene matches: 10. CDR3 amino acids: CASTIATGDGYTF. The CDR3, as DNA: TGTGCCAGCACCATTGCCACAGGGGACGGCTACACCTTC.

About this clonotype: A clone one base away is much larger, so this may be a read error. The V and J genes are TRBV7-9 and TRBJ2-5; D gene ambiguous. This CDR3 contains 14 residues. V lost 3 bases to trimming and J lost 4 bases, with 12 bases between them. The germline V gene has CDR1 SEHNR and CDR2 FQNEAQ (reference sequence). CDR3 DNA sequence: TGTGCCAGCAGCTTCGACAAGGGTCCAGAGACCCAGTACTTC. It yields the protein CASSFDKGPETQYF.

The chain combines TRBV6-5 with TRBJ2-7, with TRBD2 as a possible D gene (5 bases). The V gene lost 8 bases and the J gene lost 6 bases, with 17 bases spanning the gap. This CDR3 spans 13 amino acids. Per the germline V gene, CDR1 is MNHEY and CDR2 is SVGAGI. Here the CDR3 reads CASGPRASGEQYF. As DNA, the CDR3 is TGTGCCAGCGGGCCGAGGGCCTCGGGCGAGCAGTACTTC.

Ten or more counts support this clonotype. This chain joins TRBV20-1 and TRBJ1-5; tentative D call: TRBD1 (5 bases). Germline CDR1 and CDR2: DFQATT and SNEGSKA (reference sequence). Trimming took off 0 bases at V and 1 base at J, with 13 bases between the two ends. CDR3 length: 16 amino acids. CDR3 DNA: TGCAGTGCTAGAGATGAGGGCCAGGGAAGCAATCAGCCCCAGCATTTT. Translating it yields CSARDEGQGSNQPQHF.

This clonotype was counted at least ten times. The V call is TRBV29-1, the J call TRBJ2-7, with a tentative D call TRBD2 (6 bases). The CDR3 runs to 14 residues. The ends were cut back, 6 bases at V and 0 bases at J, with 15 bases in the middle. Per germline, CDR1 SQVTM and CDR2 ANQGSEA. The chain's CDR3 is CSVAGGPVSYEQYF. The CDR3 DNA reads as TGCAGCGTAGCCGGAGGGCCGGTCTCCTACGAGCAGTACTTC.

In its sample, this clonotype was seen many times. The chain links TRBV10-3 to TRBJ2-7; D may match TRBD1 or TRBD2 (6 bases each). The CDR3 totals 16 residues. Germline V lookup: CDR1 ENHRY, CDR2 SYGVKD. The ends were cut back, 3 bases at V and 4 bases at J, with 19 bases in the middle. The CDR3 is CAISDIGQPAGYEQYF. As DNA, the CDR3 is TGTGCCATCAGTGATATCGGACAGCCCGCGGGATACGAGCAGTACTTC.

The table lists this clonotype with many counts. V and J are TRBV6-1 and TRBJ2-7; 8 bases align to TRBD1. The CDR3 consists of 12 residues. V dropped 6 bases and J dropped 6; count of bases not matched to a gene: 4. Germline V gene lookup returns CDR1 MNHNS and CDR2 SASEGT. The CDR3 protein is CASSDRGGEQYF. Written as DNA, the CDR3 is TGTGCCAGCAGCGACAGGGGTGGCGAGCAGTACTTC.

This clonotype was detected a few times. The V and J genes are TRBV14 and TRBJ2-7; D may be TRBD1 (5 bases). This CDR3 spans 14 amino acids. The germline gives CDR1 SGHDN, CDR2 FVKESK. Between the trimmed V and J ends, which lost 2 bases and 5 bases, there was a span of 13 bases. The CDR3 DNA follows: TGTGCCAGCAGCCAATTTTTGGGGCTGGACGAGCAGTACTTC. Translating gives CASSQFLGLDEQYF.

The chain joins TRBV9 to TRBJ1-5, with 8 nucleotides matching TRBD1. CDR1 and CDR2 from the germline V gene are SGDLS and YYNGEE. The CDR3 sequence is 14 residues long. The trim removed 3 bases at V and 7 bases at J, leaving 6 bases unmatched. Written as DNA, the CDR3 is TGTGCCAGCAGCGGACAGACAGGGGTACAGCCCCAGCATTTT. Translating gives CASSGQTGVQPQHF.

The V and J genes are TRBV2 and TRBJ1-1, with a possible D match to TRBD1 (5 bases). This CDR3 spans 13 amino acids. The V end lost 4 bases, the J end lost 9 bases, and 15 bases lay between the germline ends. Germline assignment: CDR1 SNHLY and CDR2 FYNNEI. Here the CDR3 reads CASSGREKGKAFF. In DNA, the CDR3 is TGTGCCAGCAGTGGCAGGGAAAAGGGTAAAGCTTTCTTT.

Many counts were recorded for this clonotype. V gene TRBV20-1 combines with J gene TRBJ2-7, with 7 bases lining up with TRBD2. Looked up from germline, CDR1 is DFQATT and CDR2 is SNEGSKA (reference sequence). There are 13 residues in the CDR3. CDR3 loop: CTTERELGYEQYF. The CDR3 DNA sequence: TGCACCACGGAGCGGGAACTAGGCTACGAGCAGTACTTC.

This clonotype has just a few counts. The chain has TRBV20-1 and TRBJ2-2; D gene unclear. The CDR3 is 12 residues long. Germline loops: CDR1 DFQATT, CDR2 SNEGSKA (reference sequence). V lost 3 bases to trimming and J lost 6 bases, with 8 bases between them. CDR3 coding DNA: TGCAGTGCTAGGGAAGGGCCCGGGGAGCTGTTTTTT. Protein product: CSAREGPGELFF.

The chain combines TRBV12-3 or TRBV12-4 with TRBJ2-5, with a tentative D call TRBD1 (7 bases). CDR3 length equals 13 residues. For the CDR3, the DNA is TGTGCTAGTGGCCGGGACAGCGGGGAGACCCAGTACTTC. This encodes CASGRDSGETQYF.

The gene calls are TRBV10-3 and TRBJ2-7; TRBD2 aligns across 9 bases. V trimming: 11 bases; J trimming: 2 bases; junction bases outside the gene matches: 7. The V gene's germline CDR1 is ENHRY and CDR2 SYGVKD. The CDR3 consists of 13 residues. As DNA, the CDR3 is TGTGCCGCCCAAGGGACTAGCACCTACGAGCAGTACTTC. This codes for CAAQGTSTYEQYF.

This clonotype was detected many times. V usage is TRBV10-2 and J usage is TRBJ1-5; possible D gene TRBD1, 5 bases. V was clipped by 5 bases and J by 4 bases, with 15 bases between them. The CDR3 has 15 amino acids. Germline V gene data show CDR1 as WSHSY and CDR2 as SAAADI. The CDR3 spells CASSPNRGGNQPQHF. The CDR3 DNA is TGCGCCAGCAGTCCTAATAGGGGAGGTAATCAGCCCCAGCATTTT.

This clonotype was seen once. This rearrangement joins TRBV24-1 to TRBJ2-6; D uncertain. The CDR3 spans 13 residues. The germline V and J ends were trimmed by 10 bases and 4 bases, with 10 bases remaining between them. CDR1 and CDR2 (germline): KGHDR, SFDVKD. CDR3 loop: CATANTGANVLTF. The CDR3, as DNA: TGTGCCACGGCCAACACCGGGGCCAACGTCCTGACTTTC.